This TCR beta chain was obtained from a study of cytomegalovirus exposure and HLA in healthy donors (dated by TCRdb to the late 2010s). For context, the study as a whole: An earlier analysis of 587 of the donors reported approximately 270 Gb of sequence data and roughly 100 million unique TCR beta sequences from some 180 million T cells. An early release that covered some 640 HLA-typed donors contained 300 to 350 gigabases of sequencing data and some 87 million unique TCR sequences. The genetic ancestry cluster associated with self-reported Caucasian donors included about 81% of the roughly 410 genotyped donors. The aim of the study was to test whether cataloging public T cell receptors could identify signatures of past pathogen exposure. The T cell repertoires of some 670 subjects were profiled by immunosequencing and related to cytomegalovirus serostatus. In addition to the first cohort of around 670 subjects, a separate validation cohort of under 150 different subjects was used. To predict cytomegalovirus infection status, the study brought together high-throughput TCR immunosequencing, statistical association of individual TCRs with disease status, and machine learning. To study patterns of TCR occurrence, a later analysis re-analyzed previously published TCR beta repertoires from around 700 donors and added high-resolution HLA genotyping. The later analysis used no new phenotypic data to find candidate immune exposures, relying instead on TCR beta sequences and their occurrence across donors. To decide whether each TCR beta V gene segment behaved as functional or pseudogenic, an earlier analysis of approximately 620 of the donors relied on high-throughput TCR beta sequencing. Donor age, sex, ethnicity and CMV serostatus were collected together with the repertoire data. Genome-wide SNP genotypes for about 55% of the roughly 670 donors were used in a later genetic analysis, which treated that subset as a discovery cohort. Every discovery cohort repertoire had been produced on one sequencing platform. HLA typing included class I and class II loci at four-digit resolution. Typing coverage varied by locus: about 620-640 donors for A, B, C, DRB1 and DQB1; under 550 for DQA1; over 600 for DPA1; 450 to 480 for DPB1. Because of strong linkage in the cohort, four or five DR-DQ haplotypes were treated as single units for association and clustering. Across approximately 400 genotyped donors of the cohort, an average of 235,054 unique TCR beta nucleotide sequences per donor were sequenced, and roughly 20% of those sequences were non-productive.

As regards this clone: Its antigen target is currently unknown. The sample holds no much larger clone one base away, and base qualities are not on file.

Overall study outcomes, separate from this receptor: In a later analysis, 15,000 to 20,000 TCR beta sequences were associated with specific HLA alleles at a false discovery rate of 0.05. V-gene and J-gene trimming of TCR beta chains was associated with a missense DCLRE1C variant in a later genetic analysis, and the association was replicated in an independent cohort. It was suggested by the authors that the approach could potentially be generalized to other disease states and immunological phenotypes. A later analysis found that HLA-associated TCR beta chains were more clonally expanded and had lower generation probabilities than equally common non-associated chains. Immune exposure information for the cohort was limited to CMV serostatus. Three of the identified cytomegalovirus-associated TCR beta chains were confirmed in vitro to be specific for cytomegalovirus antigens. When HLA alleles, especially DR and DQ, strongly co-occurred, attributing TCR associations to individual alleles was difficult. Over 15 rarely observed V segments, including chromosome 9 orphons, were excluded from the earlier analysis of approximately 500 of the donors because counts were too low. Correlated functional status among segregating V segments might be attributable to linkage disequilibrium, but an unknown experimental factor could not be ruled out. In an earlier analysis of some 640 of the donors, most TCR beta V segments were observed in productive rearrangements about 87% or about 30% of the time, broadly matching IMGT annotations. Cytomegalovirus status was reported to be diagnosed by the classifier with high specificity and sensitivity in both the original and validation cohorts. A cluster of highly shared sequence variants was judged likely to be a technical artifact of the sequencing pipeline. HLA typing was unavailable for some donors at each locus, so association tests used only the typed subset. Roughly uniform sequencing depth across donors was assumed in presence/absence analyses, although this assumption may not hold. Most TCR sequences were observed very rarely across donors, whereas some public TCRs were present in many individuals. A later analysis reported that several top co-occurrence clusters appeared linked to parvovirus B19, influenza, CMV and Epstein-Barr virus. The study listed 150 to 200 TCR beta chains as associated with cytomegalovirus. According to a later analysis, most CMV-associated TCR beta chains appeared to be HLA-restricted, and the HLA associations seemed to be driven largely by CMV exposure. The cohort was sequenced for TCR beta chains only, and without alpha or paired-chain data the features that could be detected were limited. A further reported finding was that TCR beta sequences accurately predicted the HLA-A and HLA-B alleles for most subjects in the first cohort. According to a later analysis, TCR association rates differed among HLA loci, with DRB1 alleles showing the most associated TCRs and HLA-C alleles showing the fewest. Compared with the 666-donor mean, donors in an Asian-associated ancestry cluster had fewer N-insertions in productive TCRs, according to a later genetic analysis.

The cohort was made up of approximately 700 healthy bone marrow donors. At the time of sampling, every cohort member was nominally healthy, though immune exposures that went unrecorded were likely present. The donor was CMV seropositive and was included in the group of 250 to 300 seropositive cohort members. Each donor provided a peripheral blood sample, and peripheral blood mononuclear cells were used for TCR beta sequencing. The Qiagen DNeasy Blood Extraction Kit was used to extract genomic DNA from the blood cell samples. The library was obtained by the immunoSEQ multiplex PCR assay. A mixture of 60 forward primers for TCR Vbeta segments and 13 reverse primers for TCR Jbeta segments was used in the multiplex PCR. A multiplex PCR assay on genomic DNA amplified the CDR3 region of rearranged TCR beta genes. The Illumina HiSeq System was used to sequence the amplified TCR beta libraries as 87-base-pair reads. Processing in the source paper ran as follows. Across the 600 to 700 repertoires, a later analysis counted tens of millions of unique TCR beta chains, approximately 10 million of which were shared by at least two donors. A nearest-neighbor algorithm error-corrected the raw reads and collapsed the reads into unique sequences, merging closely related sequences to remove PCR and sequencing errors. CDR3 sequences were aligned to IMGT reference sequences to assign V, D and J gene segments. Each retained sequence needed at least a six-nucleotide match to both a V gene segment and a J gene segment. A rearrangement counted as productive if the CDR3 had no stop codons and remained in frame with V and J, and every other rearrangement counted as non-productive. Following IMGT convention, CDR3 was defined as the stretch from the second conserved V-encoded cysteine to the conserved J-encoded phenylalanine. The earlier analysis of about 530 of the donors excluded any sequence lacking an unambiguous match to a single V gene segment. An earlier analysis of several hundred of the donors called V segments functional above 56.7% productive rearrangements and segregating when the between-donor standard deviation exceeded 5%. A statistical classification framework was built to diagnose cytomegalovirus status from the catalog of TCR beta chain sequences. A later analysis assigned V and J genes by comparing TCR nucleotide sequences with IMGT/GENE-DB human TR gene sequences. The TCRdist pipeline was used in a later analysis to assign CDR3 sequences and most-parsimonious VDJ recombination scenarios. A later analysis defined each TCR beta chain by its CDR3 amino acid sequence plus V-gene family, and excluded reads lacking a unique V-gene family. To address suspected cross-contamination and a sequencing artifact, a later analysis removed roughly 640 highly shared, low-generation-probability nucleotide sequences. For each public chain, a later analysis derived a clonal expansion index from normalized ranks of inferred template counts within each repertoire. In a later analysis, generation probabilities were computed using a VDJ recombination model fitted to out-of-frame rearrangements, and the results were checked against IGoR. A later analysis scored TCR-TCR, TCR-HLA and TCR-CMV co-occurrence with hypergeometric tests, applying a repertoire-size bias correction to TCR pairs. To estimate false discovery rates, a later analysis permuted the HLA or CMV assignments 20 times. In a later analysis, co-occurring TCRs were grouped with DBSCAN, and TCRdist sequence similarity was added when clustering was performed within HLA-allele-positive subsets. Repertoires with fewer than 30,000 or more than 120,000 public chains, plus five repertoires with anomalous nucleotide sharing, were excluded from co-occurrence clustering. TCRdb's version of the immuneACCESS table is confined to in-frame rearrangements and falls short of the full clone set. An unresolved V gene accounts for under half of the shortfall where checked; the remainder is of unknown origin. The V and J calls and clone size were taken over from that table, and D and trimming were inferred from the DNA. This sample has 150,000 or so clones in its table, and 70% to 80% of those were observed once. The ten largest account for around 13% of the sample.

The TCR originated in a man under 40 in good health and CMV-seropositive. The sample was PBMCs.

The sequenced DNA is TGTGCCAGCAGCCTCAGAGGGGGGGCGAAGGAGACCCAGTACTTC. Its translation reads: CASSLRGGAKETQYF. The sequence is built from TRBV11-2 and TRBJ2-5; the D region possibly corresponds to TRBD2 (7 bases align). V loses 5 bases of germline sequence and J loses 5 bases, and the interval between the two ends is 18 bases. Looking up the germline V gene yields CDR1 SGHAT and CDR2 FQNNGV. The CDR3 covers 15 residues, taking in both the cysteine and the phenylalanine. Only the CDR3 part of the read is kept: 45 bases, read in frame from the first base.